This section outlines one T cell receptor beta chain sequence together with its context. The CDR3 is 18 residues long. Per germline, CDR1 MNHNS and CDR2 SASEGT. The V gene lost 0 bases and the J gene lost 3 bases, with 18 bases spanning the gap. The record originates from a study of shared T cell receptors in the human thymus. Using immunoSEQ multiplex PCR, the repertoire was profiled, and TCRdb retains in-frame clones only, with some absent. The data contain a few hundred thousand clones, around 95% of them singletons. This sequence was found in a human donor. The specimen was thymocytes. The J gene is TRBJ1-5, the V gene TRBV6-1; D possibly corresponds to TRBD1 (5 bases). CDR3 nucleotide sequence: TGTGCCAGCAGTGAAGCGAGAGGACACGAACTACTCAATCAGCCCCAGCATTTT. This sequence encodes CASSEARGHELLNQPQHF.